The rows below give T cell receptor beta chains drawn from one sample of a study of human T cells and chemical hapten exposure. One entry per CDR3 protein results from TCRdb running MiXCR on the RACE reads. Of 80,000 to 100,000 distinct CDR3 sequences listed, roughly a tenth are singletons. The sample was whole blood, taken in connection with sensitization to the hapten diphenylcyclopropenone (DPC). Receptors were obtained from a woman in her sixties with alopecia areata. Some clones in this sample may be carry-over from other donors' samples. Both conserved end residues are part of each CDR3. A D gene is named only where the DNA matches it firmly.

v_call,j_call,d_call,cdr3_aa
TRBV6-6,TRBJ1-2,-,CASSTTGRGYTF
TRBV7-9,TRBJ2-3,TRBD2,CAYSSGPSGASDTQYF
TRBV5-1,TRBJ2-2,-,CASSLAPPRGSEPGELFF
TRBV6-5,TRBJ1-5,-,CASSSQTSNQPQHF
TRBV4-1,TRBJ1-2,-,CASSQDRRYGYTF
TRBV9,TRBJ2-1,TRBD2,CASSGTSRNEQFF
TRBV6-6,TRBJ1-1,-,CASSYSSGGTGEAFF
TRBV4-2,TRBJ2-1,-,CASSPGSGDYNEQFF
TRBV6-4,TRBJ2-7,-,CASTRGGRGTYEQYF
TRBV11-2,TRBJ2-3,TRBD2,CASSLDRLAGGPTDTQYF
TRBV30,TRBJ2-7,-,CAWSVGTAVYEQYF
TRBV29-1,TRBJ2-5,-,CSVGEGETQYF
TRBV20-1,TRBJ2-1,TRBD2,CSQAGGGYNEQFF
TRBV6-5,TRBJ2-1,-,CASSPDNEQFF
TRBV2,TRBJ1-1,-,CASSEQGYTEAFF
TRBV20-1,TRBJ2-7,TRBD1,CSARNPNRGYEQYF
TRBV12-3/TRBV12-4,TRBJ2-1,-,CASSPGSIGYNEQFF
TRBV6-2/TRBV6-3,TRBJ1-1,-,CASSYLRNTEAFF
TRBV19,TRBJ2-2,TRBD2,CATDRSGGVGTGELFF